These 28 T cell receptor beta chains share one sample of origin, sequenced in a study of CD8 T cells in Susac syndrome. RNA totalling 0.5 to 1 ug underwent reverse transcription with random hexamers. One entry per CDR3 protein results from TCRdb running MiXCR on the immunoSEQ multiplex PCR reads. Seen here are 100,000 to 150,000 distinct CDR3 sequences, 75% to 90% observed once, and the top ten hold around 0.51%. Sequencing was performed on CD8+ T cells from PBMCs. All receptors derive from a human donor with multiple sclerosis.

The rearrangement links TRBV27 to TRBJ1-5; no reliable D call. This CDR3 has 16 residues. Germline values: CDR1 MNHEY, CDR2 SMNVEV (reference sequence). Trimming removed 0 bases at V and 6 bases at J, with 15 bases between. CDR3 DNA: TGTGCCAGCAGTTTATCGCCCCTGGGGTTGGGTCAGCCCCAGCATTTT. Encoded protein: CASSLSPLGLGQPQHF.

The genes are TRBV28 and TRBJ2-3; D is perhaps TRBD2 (6 bases). This CDR3 has 13 amino acids. The V end lost 9 bases, the J end lost 3 bases, and 13 bases lay between the germline ends. CDR1 MDHEN and CDR2 SYDVKM come from the germline V gene. CDR3 bases: TGTGCCAGTACGGGAGTAGAGACAGATACGCAGTATTTT. Protein product: CASTGVETDTQYF.

The V call is TRBV24-1, the J call TRBJ2-1, with D maybe TRBD1 (6 bases). Deletions cut 5 bases from V and 5 bases from J, with 9 bases between. CDR3 length: 13 amino acids. Germline V gene sequence: CDR1 KGHDR, CDR2 SFDVKD. The CDR3 loop reads CATSGGGDNEQFF. The CDR3 nucleotides read TGTGCCACCAGTGGAGGGGGAGACAATGAGCAGTTCTTC.

The CDR3 DNA follows: TGTGCCAGCAGTCCTATAACGGGACTCGTGAATGAGCAGTTCTTC. The encoded protein is CASSPITGLVNEQFF. The chain combines TRBV27 with TRBJ2-1; D may be TRBD2 (6 bases). CDR1 MNHEY and CDR2 SMNVEV come from the germline V gene (reference sequence). V dropped 5 bases and J dropped 7 bases, with 18 bases sitting between them. The CDR3 has 15 amino acids.

This sequence joins TRBV6-5 and TRBJ2-7, with 10 bases that match TRBD1. Germline V gives CDR1 MNHEY, CDR2 SVGAGI. The length of the CDR3 is 16 residues. Unmatched junction bases numbered 10, after V lost 1 base and J lost 7 bases. The CDR3 DNA reads TGTGCCAGCAGTTACTTGCCCGGGACAGGGGATGGAGAGCAGTACTTC. Translation gives CASSYLPGTGDGEQYF.

V gene TRBV12-3 or TRBV12-4 combines with J gene TRBJ2-1, with a tentative D call TRBD1 (5 bases). The CDR3 loop spans 12 amino acids. V gave up 7 bases and J gave up 7 bases, with 11 bases separating them. This CDR3 reads CASTLGPNEQFF. The CDR3 nucleotides read TGTGCCAGCACCTTGGGGCCGAATGAGCAGTTCTTC.

This clonotype was detected once. The chain carries TRBV29-1 and TRBJ1-2; 7 bases fit TRBD1. Per germline, CDR1 SQVTM and CDR2 ANQGSEA. The CDR3 loop spans 11 amino acids. The J segment lost 13 bases and the V segment lost 6 bases, leaving 11 bases of the junction unmatched. CDR3 in amino acids: CSVLTGEAVTF. The CDR3 DNA reads TGCAGCGTCTTAACAGGGGAAGCGGTCACCTTC.

The chain has TRBV2 and TRBJ2-1; D possibly corresponds to TRBD2 (7 bases). V was shortened by 7 bases and J by 5 bases, with 15 bases between the two germline ends. The CDR3 sequence is 14 residues long. Germline loops: CDR1 SNHLY, CDR2 FYNNEI. CDR3 in amino acids: CASMGGGGNNEQFF. For the CDR3, the DNA is TGTGCCAGCATGGGAGGGGGGGGCAACAATGAGCAGTTCTTC.

The rearrangement uses TRBV29-1 and TRBJ1-2; D remains ambiguous. From germline, CDR1 is SQVTM and CDR2 ANQGSEA. V lost 0 bases to trimming and J lost 7 bases, with 9 bases between them. The CDR3 extends over 12 amino acids. CDR3 nucleotides: TGCAGCGTTGAAGATCCACCAACTGGCTACACCTTC. The encoded protein is CSVEDPPTGYTF.

In DNA, the CDR3 is TGTGCCAGCTCACCCCCTAAGGAGGACTCCTACGAGCAGTACTTC. This translates into CASSPPKEDSYEQYF. The chain carries TRBV18 and TRBJ2-7, with a possible D match to TRBD2 (5 bases). Germline assignment: CDR1 KGHSH and CDR2 LQKENI. The CDR3 sequence is 15 residues long. Trimming took off 3 bases at V and 0 bases at J, with 12 bases between the two ends. Full variable domain (rest looked up from reference TRBV18 and TRBJ2-7): NAGVMQNPRHLVRRRGQEARLRCSPMKGHSHVYWYRQLPEEGLKFMVYLQKENIIDESGMPKERFSAEFPKEGPSILRIQQVVRGDSAAYFCASSPPKEDSYEQYFGPGTRLTVT.

This sequence joins TRBV3-1 and TRBJ1-1, with D hard to call. The CDR3 loop spans 12 amino acids. V lost 4 bases, J lost 4 bases, and 7 bases lay in between. In germline, CDR1 is LGHDT, CDR2 YNNKEL (reference sequence). CDR3 protein: CASSRPGTEAFF. The CDR3 coding sequence is TGTGCCAGCAGCCGACCGGGCACTGAAGCTTTCTTT.

A few counts support this clonotype. J is TRBJ2-3 and V is TRBV6-1; possibly TRBD1 for D (5 bases). CDR3 length: 15 residues. Germline V gene lookup returns CDR1 MNHNS and CDR2 SASEGT. The V and J ends lost 5 bases and 2 bases respectively, with 14 bases between them. The CDR3 region has the DNA TGTGCCAGCAGTCCCATTGGACACAACACAGATACGCAGTATTTT. It encodes CASSPIGHNTDTQYF.

In DNA, the CDR3 is TGTGCCAGCAGCACATGGGTGGCGGCTCCCAGAGATAATTCACCCCTCCACTTT. It specifies CASSTWVAAPRDNSPLHF. The V and J genes are TRBV6-1 and TRBJ1-6; D is undetermined. Germline V gene sequence: CDR1 MNHNS, CDR2 SASEGT. This CDR3 comprises 18 residues. V was shortened by 6 bases and J by 5 bases, with 23 bases between the two germline ends.

This chain joins TRBV7-9 and TRBJ1-4; no clear D. This CDR3 region has 13 residues. CDR1 and CDR2 from the germline V gene are SEHNR and FQNEAQ (reference sequence). V was cut by 1 base and J by 8 bases, with 8 bases left in between. This CDR3 reads CASSLVSREKLFF. CDR3 nucleotide sequence: TGTGCCAGCAGCTTAGTCTCGAGGGAAAAACTGTTTTTT.

This chain uses TRBV30 with TRBJ1-1; no firm D call. The V end was cut by 8 bases, the J end by 1 base, with 20 bases between. Looked up from germline, CDR1 is GTSNPN and CDR2 is SVGIG (reference sequence). The CDR3 runs to 15 residues. The CDR3, as DNA: TGTGCCGCCGGCCAATTCGGCCAGAGGAACACTGAAGCTTTCTTT. As protein: CAAGQFGQRNTEAFF.

This chain joins TRBV7-3 and TRBJ2-5; 15 nucleotides line up with TRBD2. Per germline, CDR1 SGHTA and CDR2 FQGTGA. The CDR3 is 15 amino acids. V lost 5 bases, J lost 4 bases, and 2 bases stayed unmatched. The CDR3 loop is CASSMGLAGGETQYF. The CDR3 coding sequence is TGTGCCAGCAGCATGGGACTAGCGGGAGGAGAGACCCAGTACTTC. Supplemented by reference TRBV7-3 and TRBJ2-5, the full variable domain reads GAGVSQTPSNKVTEKGKYVELRCDPISGHTALYWYRQSLGQGPEFLIYFQGTGAADDSGLPNDRFFAVRPEGSVSTLKIQRTERGDSAVYLCASSMGLAGGETQYFGPGTRLLVL.

This rearrangement joins TRBV15 to TRBJ2-7; 7 bases align to TRBD1. The CDR3 is 14 residues long. V trimming: 1 base; J trimming: 2 bases; junction bases outside the gene matches: 2. Germline loops: CDR1 LNHNV, CDR2 YYDKDF (reference sequence). The chain's CDR3 is CATSRGTGPYEQYV. DNA for the CDR3: TGTGCCACCAGCAGAGGGACAGGCCCCTACGAGCAGTACGTC.

The rearrangement uses TRBV7-8 and TRBJ2-1, with 12 nucleotides matching TRBD2. The CDR3 length is 15 residues. Germline CDR1 is SGHVS and CDR2 is FQNEAQ. The V segment lost 4 bases and the J segment 7 bases; nucleotides outside the gene matches: 5. The CDR3 nucleotides are TGTGCCAGCAGCTCCCTAGCGGGAGGGCGGAATGAGCAGTTCTTC. Protein sequence: CASSSLAGGRNEQFF.

The chain carries TRBV3-1 and TRBJ1-2, with D uncertain. The V end lost 0 bases, the J end lost 3 bases, and 8 bases lay between the germline ends. From germline, CDR1 is LGHDT and CDR2 YNNKEL (reference sequence). This CDR3 is 14 amino acids long. This CDR3 reads CASSQDTDYYGYTF. CDR3 DNA sequence: TGTGCCAGCAGCCAAGACACAGATTACTATGGCTACACCTTC.

The rearrangement joins TRBV4-1 to TRBJ1-4; 8 bases line up with TRBD1. The V gene end was trimmed by 2 bases and the J gene end by 0 bases; junction bases not matched to a gene: 5. Germline CDR1 MGHRA, CDR2 YSYEKL. The CDR3 sequence is 17 residues long. The CDR3 here is CASSQKDRATTNEKLFF. The CDR3 DNA sequence: TGCGCCAGCAGCCAAAAGGACAGGGCGACAACTAATGAAAAACTGTTTTTT.

The chain is built from TRBV6-5 and TRBJ1-1; D gene ambiguous. Germline V gives CDR1 MNHEY, CDR2 SVGAGI. This CDR3 spans 14 amino acids. V dropped 6 bases and J dropped 0 bases, with 11 bases sitting between them. CDR3 DNA: TGTGCCAGCAGCTTGGAACCTATGAACACTGAAGCTTTCTTT. Amino acid sequence: CASSLEPMNTEAFF.

Only one count was recorded for this clonotype. The chain uses TRBV7-9 and TRBJ1-2; TRBD1 aligns across 9 bases. This CDR3 spans 18 amino acids. J gave up 0 bases and V 4 bases, and 12 bases lay outside the gene matches. The germline V gene encodes CDR1 SEHNR and CDR2 FQNEAQ (reference sequence). The CDR3 protein is CASSYGPGTGTSNYGYTF. CDR3 DNA sequence: TGTGCCAGCAGCTATGGCCCCGGGACAGGGACCTCTAACTATGGCTACACCTTC.

This rearrangement joins TRBV4-3 to TRBJ2-1; 7 bases fit TRBD2. V shed 0 bases and J 7 bases; nucleotides not matched to a gene: 12. The CDR3 covers 17 residues. CDR1 and CDR2 (germline): LGHNA, YSLEER. The CDR3 nucleotides are TGCGCCAGCAGCCAAGATTTTTTGGGGCTAGCGGTAAATGAGCAGTTCTTC. Translation: CASSQDFLGLAVNEQFF.

V and J are TRBV21-1 and TRBJ1-1. TRBV21-1 is termed a pseudogene. The CDR3 is 19 amino acids. The CDR3 nucleotides are TGTGCCAGCAGCAAAAAAAACCCTCGCGCCAGGCGGTTGATGACTGAAGCTTTCTTT. Its translation is CASSKKNPRARRLMTEAFF.

This chain uses TRBV20-1 with TRBJ2-7; TRBD1 might be the D (6 bases). Trimming left V 0 bases short and J 2 bases short, with 29 bases between. The CDR3 extends over 20 amino acids. The germline V gene encodes CDR1 DFQATT and CDR2 SNEGSKA (reference sequence). As DNA, the CDR3 is TGCAGTGCTAGAGACTGGGGATTGACAGGATTCAGCGTGGGAGCCTACGAGCAGTACTTC. Translation gives CSARDWGLTGFSVGAYEQYF.

The chain is built from TRBV4-1 and TRBJ2-1; D gene unclear. This CDR3 comprises 13 residues. Trimming took off 3 bases at V and 7 bases at J, with 10 bases between the two ends. Germline V lookup: CDR1 MGHRA, CDR2 YSYEKL. CDR3: CASSHFLLNEQFF. CDR3 sequence (DNA): TGCGCCAGCAGCCACTTTCTCCTGAATGAGCAGTTCTTC.

The chain carries TRBV13 and TRBJ2-1; 14 bases map to TRBD2. J was trimmed by 5 bases and V by 5 bases; bases with no gene match: 5. Germline-derived CDR1 and CDR2 are PRHDT and FYEKMQ (reference sequence). This CDR3 is 16 amino acids long. As DNA, the CDR3 is TGTGCCAGCAGCCCGGGACTAGCGGGAGAAAACAATGAGCAGTTCTTC. It translates to CASSPGLAGENNEQFF.

J is TRBJ2-7 and V is TRBV7-6; D tentatively reads TRBD1 or TRBD2 (5 bases each). V was shortened by 3 bases and J by 1 base, with 13 bases between the two germline ends. CDR3 length: 15 residues. Germline V gene lookup returns CDR1 SGHVS and CDR2 FNYEAQ. The CDR3 sequence: CASSFAGGNSYEQYF. Here the CDR3 DNA reads TGTGCCAGCAGCTTCGCTGGGGGAAATTCCTACGAGCAGTACTTC.